This is a list of T cell receptor beta chains from one sample in a study of shared clonotypes between healthy human individuals. The table came from immunoSEQ multiplex PCR; TCRdb's copy has only in-frame clones and leaves some out. The top ten clones hold less than 2% of a sample with 600,000 to 800,000 clones, roughly two thirds of them seen once. Sequencing was performed on memory CD4+ T cells sorted from blood. The receptors here all came from a woman in her 30s in good health. CDR3s include the opening cysteine and the closing phenylalanine or tryptophan. The order of the fields is clone size, V gene, J gene, D gene, CDR3 protein, CDR3 DNA. D genes are given only for firm matches. Some rows have no size entry. The others give once, few or many, or a class for an expanded clone.

NA,TRBV19,TRBJ2-7,TRBD2,CASSMASGPYEQYF,TGTGCCAGTAGTATGGCTAGCGGTCCCTACGAGCAGTACTTC
NA,TRBV28,TRBJ1-4,NA,CASSLVQGGGKLFF,TGTGCCAGCAGTTTGGTACAGGGCGGGGGGAAACTGTTTTTT
many,TRBV4-1,TRBJ2-7,TRBD2,CASSKRVLAGEGETEQYF,TGCGCCAGCAGCAAACGGGTATTAGCGGGAGAAGGAGAAACCGAGCAGTACTTC
NA,TRBV28,TRBJ2-7,NA,CASRQGGTSYEQYF,TGTGCCAGCAGGCAGGGGGGGACCTCCTACGAGCAGTACTTC
NA,TRBV19,TRBJ1-2,TRBD1,CASSLTGAGNYGYTF,TGTGCCAGTAGCCTAACAGGGGCCGGGAACTATGGCTACACCTTC
NA,TRBV18,TRBJ1-3,NA,CASSPQDSSGNTIYF,TGTGCCAGCTCACCACAAGACAGCTCTGGAAACACCATATATTTT
few,TRBV7-9,TRBJ1-2,NA,CASSLALQGGGYTF,TGTGCCAGCAGCTTAGCCCTCCAAGGAGGAGGCTACACCTTC
NA,TRBV28,TRBJ2-1,TRBD2,CASREAGGLNEQFF,TGTGCCAGCAGAGAAGCGGGAGGATTAAATGAGCAGTTCTTC
NA,TRBV9,TRBJ2-5,NA,CASSVDHDRQETQYF,TGTGCCAGCAGCGTAGACCATGACAGGCAAGAGACCCAGTACTTC
NA,TRBV5-1,TRBJ2-2,TRBD2,CASRLAGLGELFF,TGCGCCAGCAGGCTAGCGGGATTAGGGGAGCTGTTTTTT
NA,TRBV6-6,TRBJ2-7,NA,CASSSLGRPYEQYF,TGTGCCAGCAGTTCCCTTGGGCGGCCCTACGAGCAGTACTTC
few,TRBV19,TRBJ2-7,NA,CASSSQNLQGEQYF,TGTGCCAGTTCCTCCCAGAACCTCCAGGGCGAGCAGTACTTC
NA,TRBV18,TRBJ1-1,NA,CASSRGAMDTEAFF,TGTGCCAGCTCACGCGGGGCGATGGACACTGAAGCTTTCTTT
NA,TRBV18,TRBJ2-1,TRBD2,CASSSAGLAHGSYNEQFF,TGTGCCAGCTCCTCAGCGGGACTAGCGCATGGCTCCTACAATGAGCAGTTCTTC
NA,TRBV28,TRBJ1-1,NA,CASTRGMNTEAFF,TGTGCCAGCACCCGGGGGATGAACACTGAAGCTTTCTTT
NA,TRBV7-9,TRBJ2-1,TRBD2,CASSSKGSGGDEQFF,TGTGCCAGCAGCTCCAAAGGGAGCGGGGGGGATGAGCAGTTCTTC
NA,TRBV19,TRBJ2-2,NA,CASSRMGGGELFF,TGTGCCAGTAGTCGAATGGGGGGCGGGGAGCTGTTTTTT
NA,TRBV27,TRBJ1-4,TRBD1,CASMSPGQGDEKLFF,TGTGCCAGCATGTCACCTGGACAGGGAGACGAAAAACTGTTTTTT
once,TRBV5-7,TRBJ1-2,TRBD1,CASSIDRGRGYTF,TGTGCCAGCAGCATCGACAGGGGACGGGGCTACACCTTC
NA,TRBV29-1,TRBJ2-7,NA,CSVQRAYEQYF,TGCAGCGTCCAACGCGCCTACGAGCAGTACTTC
NA,TRBV7-9,TRBJ2-6,TRBD1,CASSSDRAGANVLTF,TGTGCCAGCAGCTCGGACAGGGCTGGGGCCAACGTCCTGACTTTC
NA,TRBV27,TRBJ2-3,TRBD2,CASSRGQAGAADTQYF,TGTGCCAGCAGTCGCGGGCAGGCGGGAGCTGCAGATACGCAGTATTTT
few,TRBV27,TRBJ2-7,NA,CASSPSAAFGEQYF,TGTGCCAGCAGTCCCAGCGCGGCATTCGGGGAGCAGTACTTC